The 27 T cell receptor beta chains below all came from one sample that was sequenced in a study of cytomegalovirus exposure and HLA in healthy donors. The PCR had 60 Vbeta and 13 Jbeta primers. Method: immunoSEQ multiplex PCR; TCRdb's copy keeps in-frame clones and lacks some. The top ten clones hold approximately 0.47% of a sample with about 240,000 clones, roughly 78% of them seen once. Sequencing was performed on PBMCs. The receptors derive from a boy aged 5-17 years in good health and CMV-seronegative.

V and J are TRBV2 and TRBJ1-2; 7 bases map to TRBD1. Per germline, CDR1 SNHLY and CDR2 FYNNEI. This CDR3 spans 13 amino acids. Trimming at V came to 6 bases and at J to 6 bases, leaving 7 bases not matched to a gene. The CDR3 DNA follows: TGTGCCAGCAGGCTCCAGGGGGGCAATGGCTACACCTTC. This codes for CASRLQGGNGYTF.

This sequence joins TRBV5-1 and TRBJ2-7; 11 nucleotides match TRBD2. This CDR3 region has 15 residues. Germline assignment: CDR1 SGHRS and CDR2 YFSETQ. Trimming at V came to 0 bases and at J to 9 bases, leaving 8 bases not matched to a gene. CDR3 bases: TGCGCCAGCAGCTTGGAAGCTAGCGGGAGGAGGGTGCAGTACTTC. It translates to CASSLEASGRRVQYF.

The rearrangement links TRBV2 to TRBJ2-5, with D tentatively TRBD2 (5 bases). The CDR3 is 13 residues long. Germline loops: CDR1 SNHLY, CDR2 FYNNEI. Trimming removed 4 bases from V and 5 bases from J, with 11 bases in between. CDR3 residues: CASSVRSGETQYF. The CDR3 region has the DNA TGTGCCAGCAGTGTAAGGTCGGGGGAGACCCAGTACTTC.

This clone has only one observation. The chain uses TRBV11-2 and TRBJ1-2; no clear D gene. The CDR3 consists of 11 residues. V was shortened by 3 bases and J by 9 bases, with 8 bases between the two germline ends. Germline V gene lookup returns CDR1 SGHAT and CDR2 FQNNGV. The CDR3 spells CASSFPRRYTF. The CDR3 DNA reads as TGTGCCAGCAGCTTCCCTAGGCGCTACACCTTC.

The chain uses TRBV15 and TRBJ2-3; TRBD2 aligns across 9 bases. Germline V gives CDR1 LNHNV, CDR2 YYDKDF (reference sequence). The CDR3 consists of 16 residues. V was clipped by 1 base and J by 3 bases; unmatched bases: 5. The CDR3 DNA reads TGTGCCACCAGCAGAGGGGATAGCGGGAGTACAGATACGCAGTATTTT. Translation: CATSRGDSGSTDTQYF.

The chain links TRBV29-1 to TRBJ2-7; no clear D gene. Germline CDR1 reads SQVTM; CDR2 reads ANQGSEA. Trimming took off 4 bases at V and 3 bases at J, with 7 bases between the two ends. This CDR3 comprises 11 residues. The CDR3 DNA reads as TGCAGCGTTGGGCCAGGCTACGAGCAGTACTTC. It yields the protein CSVGPGYEQYF.

The genes are TRBV29-1 and TRBJ2-2; D is possibly TRBD2 (5 bases). Germline V CDR1 and CDR2: SQVTM, ANQGSEA. The CDR3 contains 13 residues. The V and J ends lost 6 bases and 7 bases respectively, with 15 bases between them. The CDR3 DNA is TGCAGCGTCGGAGGAAGGGCCGTCGGGGAGCTGTTTTTT. Translation: CSVGGRAVGELFF.

The chain combines TRBV4-1 with TRBJ2-2, with D perhaps TRBD2 (5 bases). Per the germline V gene, CDR1 is MGHRA and CDR2 is YSYEKL. Trimming cost V 4 bases and J 1 base, with 13 bases left between them. The CDR3 extends over 16 amino acids. In nucleotides, the CDR3 is TGCGCCAGCAGCCTACGGACGGGAATGAACACCGGGGAGCTGTTTTTT. This translates into CASSLRTGMNTGELFF.

The chain employs TRBV19 and TRBJ1-2, with D unresolved. The V end lost 3 bases, the J end lost 4 bases, and 6 bases lay between the germline ends. The length of the CDR3 is 12 residues. Germline lookup yields CDR1 LNHDA and CDR2 SQIVND (reference sequence). DNA of the CDR3: TGTGCCAGTAGTATTGGGCGCTATGGCTACACCTTC. Protein product: CASSIGRYGYTF.

This clone was seen only a few times. The V and J genes are TRBV9 and TRBJ2-2, with D maybe TRBD1 (6 bases). Germline CDR1 SGDLS, CDR2 YYNGEE. The germline V and J ends were trimmed by 5 bases and 0 bases, with 17 bases remaining between them. This CDR3 spans 17 amino acids. CDR3 nucleotide sequence: TGTGCCAGCAGGGGTCAAGCAGGGGAGTCGAACACCGGGGAGCTGTTTTTT. It codes for CASRGQAGESNTGELFF.

The chain joins TRBV4-1 to TRBJ2-7; 8 nucleotides line up with TRBD2. The CDR3 runs to 15 residues. The germline V gene encodes CDR1 MGHRA and CDR2 YSYEKL. J was trimmed by 3 bases and V by 6 bases; bases with no gene match: 10. The CDR3 here is CASRFERGIDYEQYF. Written as DNA, the CDR3 is TGCGCCAGCAGGTTCGAGCGGGGGATTGACTACGAGCAGTACTTC.

The chain uses TRBV7-2 and TRBJ1-5, with a weak D call TRBD1 (6 bases). The length of the CDR3 is 13 residues. CDR1 is SGHTA, CDR2 FQGNSA, per germline. V was cut by 3 bases and J by 5 bases, with 8 bases left in between. Written as DNA, the CDR3 is TGTGCCAGCAGCTTGAAGGGGGATCAGCCCCAGCATTTT. It encodes CASSLKGDQPQHF.

The CDR3 here is CASSTTGGEETQYF. As DNA, the CDR3 is TGCGCCAGCAGCACGACAGGGGGCGAAGAGACCCAGTACTTC. The chain recombines TRBV5-1 with TRBJ2-5; 10 positions agree with TRBD1. Trimming at V came to 4 bases and at J to 3 bases, leaving 3 bases not matched to a gene. The CDR3 has 14 amino acids. Per the germline V gene, CDR1 is SGHRS and CDR2 is YFSETQ. Looking up the rest from reference TRBV5-1 and TRBJ2-5 gives the full variable domain: KAGVTQTPRYLIKTRGQQVTLSCSPISGHRSVSWYQQTPGQGLQFLFEYFSETQRNKGNFPGRFSGRQFSNSRSEMNVSTLELGDSALYLCASSTTGGEETQYFGPGTRLLVL.

The V call is TRBV18, the J call TRBJ1-4; D uncertain. There are 15 residues in the CDR3. Per the germline V gene, CDR1 is KGHSH and CDR2 is LQKENI. The V and J ends lost 2 bases and 1 base respectively, with 8 bases between them. CDR3 residues: CASSPAPGTNEKLFF. The CDR3 DNA reads TGTGCCAGCTCACCAGCGCCAGGAACTAATGAAAAACTGTTTTTT.

V gene TRBV30 combines with J gene TRBJ2-2; 9 nucleotides line up with TRBD1. Germline trimming cut 5 bases from V and 1 base from J; bases unmatched to any gene: 14. The CDR3 loop spans 18 amino acids. The V gene's germline CDR1 is GTSNPN and CDR2 SVGIG (reference sequence). The CDR3 here is CAWGTGLGYRVNTGELFF. The CDR3, as DNA: TGTGCCTGGGGGACAGGGCTGGGGTACCGGGTGAACACCGGGGAGCTGTTTTTT. Full variable domain (missing parts from reference TRBV30 and TRBJ2-2): SQTIHQWPATLVQPVGSPLSLECTVEGTSNPNLYWYRQAAGRGLQLLFYSVGIGQISSEVPQNLSASRPQDRQFILSSKKLLLSDSGFYLCAWGTGLGYRVNTGELFFGEGSRLTVL.

The chain links TRBV4-1 to TRBJ2-1, with 10 bases lining up with TRBD2. The length of the CDR3 is 16 residues. V lost 4 bases, J lost 4 bases, and 7 bases stayed unmatched. CDR1 and CDR2 (germline): MGHRA, YSYEKL. CDR3 residues: CASSPVPSGSYNEQFF. The CDR3 nucleotides read TGCGCCAGCAGCCCCGTGCCTAGCGGGAGTTACAATGAGCAGTTCTTC.

The V call is TRBV5-1, the J call TRBJ2-7, with D tentatively TRBD1 (6 bases). CDR1 is SGHRS, CDR2 YFSETQ, per germline. The CDR3 is made up of 15 amino acids. The V end was cut by 0 bases, the J end by 2 bases, with 12 bases between. CDR3 sequence reads: CASSLGTDHTYEQYF. CDR3 DNA: TGCGCCAGCAGCTTGGGGACAGACCATACCTACGAGCAGTACTTC.

The chain employs TRBV2 and TRBJ1-2; D is unresolved. CDR3 length: 13 amino acids. The V and J ends lost 6 bases and 2 bases respectively, with 10 bases between them. In germline, CDR1 is SNHLY, CDR2 FYNNEI. The CDR3: CASRNPLNYGYTF. CDR3 sequence (DNA): TGTGCCAGCAGGAACCCGCTAAACTATGGCTACACCTTC.

The chain joins TRBV30 to TRBJ1-2; no clear D gene. Germline V gene sequence: CDR1 GTSNPN, CDR2 SVGIG (reference sequence). The CDR3 has 11 residues. V was cut by 8 bases and J by 2 bases, with 9 bases left in between. The CDR3 reads CARTPNYGYTF. As DNA, the CDR3 is TGTGCCCGGACCCCGAACTATGGCTACACCTTC.

The chain carries TRBV29-1 and TRBJ2-7, with 7 bases identical to TRBD2. This CDR3 is built from 15 residues. Trimming took 4 bases from V and 4 from J; bases not matched to a gene: 13. Looked up from germline, CDR1 is SQVTM and CDR2 is ANQGSEA. The DNA of the CDR3 is TGCAGCGTTGGACCGGACCGGGGAGGGCTTTACGAGCAGTACTTC. The encoded protein is CSVGPDRGGLYEQYF.

This chain connects TRBV7-9 to TRBJ1-6; 7 nucleotides line up with TRBD1. This CDR3 region has 17 residues. Germline CDR1 SEHNR, CDR2 FQNEAQ (reference sequence). V gave up 4 bases and J gave up 0 bases; unmatched junction bases: 6. The chain's CDR3 is CASSWGQTSSYNSPLHF. The CDR3, as DNA: TGTGCCAGCAGCTGGGGACAGACCAGCTCCTATAATTCACCCCTCCACTTT.

V and J are TRBV11-2 and TRBJ2-7; perhaps TRBD2 as D (7 bases). Trimming left V 0 bases short and J 7 bases short, with 16 bases between. CDR1 and CDR2 from the germline V gene are SGHAT and FQNNGV. The length of the CDR3 is 15 residues. CDR3 sequence (DNA): TGTGCCAGCAGCTTAGATGGGGGGGCGGCGTTGGAGCAGTACTTC. It yields the protein CASSLDGGAALEQYF.

The J gene is TRBJ1-5, the V gene TRBV18, with 9 bases identical to TRBD1. The CDR3 is made up of 15 amino acids. The trim removed 3 bases at V and 11 bases at J, leaving 11 bases unmatched. Germline values: CDR1 KGHSH, CDR2 LQKENI. As DNA, the CDR3 is TGTGCCAGCTCACCGGACAGGGGCCTACCGTGGGCCCAGCATTTT. Residues: CASSPDRGLPWAQHF.

The chain uses TRBV11-3 and TRBJ2-1; maybe TRBD2 (6 bases). Germline V lookup: CDR1 SGHNT, CDR2 YENEEA. The CDR3 is made up of 15 amino acids. Trimming cost V 6 bases and J 1 base, with 13 bases left between them. In DNA form, the CDR3 reads TGTGCCAGCAGGCCGGCGGGGAGTTCCTACAATGAGCAGTTCTTC. This gives the protein CASRPAGSSYNEQFF.

The chain joins TRBV27 to TRBJ2-7; weak D call: TRBD1 (6 bases). The germline V gene encodes CDR1 MNHEY and CDR2 SMNVEV (reference sequence). The CDR3 has 15 residues. The V end was cut by 5 bases, the J end by 3 bases, with 17 bases between. The CDR3 DNA sequence: TGTGCCAGCAGTCTAACAGGGAATATTAACTACGAGCAGTACTTC. It encodes CASSLTGNINYEQYF.

This rearrangement joins TRBV7-6 to TRBJ2-1; 8 nucleotides line up with TRBD2. Losses at the gene ends were 6 bases for V and 5 bases for J; bases not matched to a gene: 9. Germline V gives CDR1 SGHVS, CDR2 FNYEAQ. The CDR3 consists of 15 residues. The CDR3 nucleotides read TGTGCCAGCAGGCCCTCAGCGGGAGCAAACAATGAGCAGTTCTTC. Its protein product is CASRPSAGANNEQFF. The full variable domain, with the rest looked up from reference TRBV7-6 and TRBJ2-1, is GAGVSQSPRYKVTKRGQDVALRCDPISGHVSLYWYRQALGQGPEFLTYFNYEAQQDKSGLPNDRFSAERPEGSISTLTIQRTEQRDSAMYRCASRPSAGANNEQFFGPGTRLTVL.

CDR3 residues: CASSSYETGGTGELFF. CDR3 nucleotide sequence: TGCGCCAGCAGCTCTTACGAGACAGGGGGCACCGGGGAGCTGTTTTTT. The chain recombines TRBV5-1 with TRBJ2-2; 9 nucleotides match TRBD1. V lost 3 bases to trimming and J lost 4 bases; unmatched junction nucleotides: 7. CDR3 length: 16 amino acids. Germline V gene sequence: CDR1 SGHRS, CDR2 YFSETQ.